This TCR beta chain was found in a study of Tregs in tolerant kidney transplant recipients. Regarding the study as a whole: Expanding Tregs on activated donor B cells appeared to best identify donor-specific TCRbeta clones.

This CDR3 contains 15 residues. Germline V gene sequence: CDR1 SNHLY, CDR2 FYNNEI. Trimming stripped 4 bases from V and 7 bases from J, with 16 bases between. On this clone: Its target is unknown.

The repertoire was sequenced with immunoSEQ multiplex PCR; TCRdb's copy has only in-frame clones and lacks some. This sample has under 50,000 clones, with more than 80% found just once. The TCR was taken from a human donor in good health. The chain uses TRBV2 and TRBJ1-4, with no clear D. The sample comprised Tregs from blood. The CDR3 coding sequence is TGTGCCAGCAGTGCGTCGGGGAACGCCCGTGAAAAACTGTTTTTT. Translating gives CASSASGNAREKLFF.